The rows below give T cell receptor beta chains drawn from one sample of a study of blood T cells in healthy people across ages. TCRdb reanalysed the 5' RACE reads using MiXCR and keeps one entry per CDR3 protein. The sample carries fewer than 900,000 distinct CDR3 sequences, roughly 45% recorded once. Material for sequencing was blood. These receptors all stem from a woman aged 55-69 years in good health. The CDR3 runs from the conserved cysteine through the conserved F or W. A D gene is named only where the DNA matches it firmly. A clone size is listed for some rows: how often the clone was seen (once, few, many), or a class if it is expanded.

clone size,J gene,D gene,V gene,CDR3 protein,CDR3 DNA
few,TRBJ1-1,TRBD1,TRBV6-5,CASSRDRGANTEAFF,TGTGCCAGCAGTCGGGACAGGGGCGCGAACACTGAAGCTTTCTTT
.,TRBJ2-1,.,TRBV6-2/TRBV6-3,CASSFGGETQFF,TGTGCCAGCAGTTTCGGGGGAGAGACCCAGTTCTTC
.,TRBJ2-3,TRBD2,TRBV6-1,CASSERGGADTQYF,TGTGCCAGCAGTGAACGGGGGGGGGCAGATACGCAGTATTTT
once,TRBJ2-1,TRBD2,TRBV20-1,CSARKTGTSGGTNEQFF,TGCAGTGCTAGAAAAACCGGGACTAGCGGGGGGACGAATGAGCAGTTCTTC
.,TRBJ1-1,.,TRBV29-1,CSATGGGPREAFF,TGCAGCGCGACCGGGGGTGGTCCGCGTGAAGCTTTCTTT
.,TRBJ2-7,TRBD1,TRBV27,CASRRTGAYYEQYF,TGTGCCAGCAGGAGGACAGGGGCCTACTACGAGCAGTACTTC
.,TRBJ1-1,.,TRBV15,CATSREDSMNTEAFF,TGTGCCACCAGCAGAGAGGACAGCATGAACACTGAAGCTTTCTTT
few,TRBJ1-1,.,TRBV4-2,CASSQPTTVYTEAFF,TGTGCCAGCAGCCAACCTACAACAGTCTACACTGAAGCTTTCTTT
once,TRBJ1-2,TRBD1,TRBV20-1,CSARDRDRGFNHGNTF,TGCAGTGCTAGAGATCGGGACAGGGGATTTAACCATGGCAACACCTTC
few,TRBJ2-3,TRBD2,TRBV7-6,CASSRPGLAASSGTDTQYF,TGTGCCAGCAGTCGTCCGGGCCTAGCGGCTTCTAGTGGCACAGATACGCAGTATTTT
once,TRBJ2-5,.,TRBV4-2,CASSRDTGSETQYF,TGTGCCAGCAGCCGAGATACAGGATCGGAGACCCAGTACTTC
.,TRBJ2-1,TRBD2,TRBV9,CASSPEGGGAYEQFF,TGTGCCAGCAGCCCAGAGGGCGGGGGGGCCTATGAGCAGTTCTTC
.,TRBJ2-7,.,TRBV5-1,CASSSDGAYEQYF,TGCGCCAGCAGCTCGGACGGAGCCTACGAGCAGTACTTC
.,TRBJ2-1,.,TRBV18,CASSPGPLDYNEQFF,TGTGCCAGCTCACCAGGGCCTCTGGACTACAATGAGCAGTTCTTC
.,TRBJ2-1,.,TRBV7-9,CASLDVAEGFNEQFF,TGTGCCAGCTTAGACGTAGCGGAAGGTTTCAATGAGCAGTTCTTC
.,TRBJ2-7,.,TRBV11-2,CASSLGTVIYNEQYF,TGTGCCAGCAGCTTAGGGACTGTAATTTACAATGAGCAGTACTTC
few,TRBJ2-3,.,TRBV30,CAWSEGADTQYF,TGTGCCTGGTCAGAGGGAGCGGATACGCAGTATTTT
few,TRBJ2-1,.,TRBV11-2,CASSFTFRDEQFF,TGTGCCAGCAGTTTTACCTTTAGGGATGAGCAGTTCTTC
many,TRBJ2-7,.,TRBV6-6,CASSQWSAYEQYF,TGTGCCAGCAGCCAGTGGTCTGCCTACGAGCAGTACTTC
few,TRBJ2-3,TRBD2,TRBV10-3,CAISAWTSGRTDTQYF,TGTGCCATCAGCGCCTGGACTAGCGGGAGGACAGATACGCAGTATTTT
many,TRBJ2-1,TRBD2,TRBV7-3,CASSSGLAGGGEQFF,TGTGCCAGCAGCTCGGGACTAGCGGGGGGGGGTGAGCAGTTCTTC
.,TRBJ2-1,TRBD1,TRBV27,CASSFDRGYEQFF,TGTGCCAGCAGTTTTGACAGGGGATATGAGCAGTTCTTC
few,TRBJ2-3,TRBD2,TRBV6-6,CASSSGGAGAADTQYF,TGTGCCAGCAGTTCCGGGGGAGCGGGAGCGGCAGATACGCAGTATTTT